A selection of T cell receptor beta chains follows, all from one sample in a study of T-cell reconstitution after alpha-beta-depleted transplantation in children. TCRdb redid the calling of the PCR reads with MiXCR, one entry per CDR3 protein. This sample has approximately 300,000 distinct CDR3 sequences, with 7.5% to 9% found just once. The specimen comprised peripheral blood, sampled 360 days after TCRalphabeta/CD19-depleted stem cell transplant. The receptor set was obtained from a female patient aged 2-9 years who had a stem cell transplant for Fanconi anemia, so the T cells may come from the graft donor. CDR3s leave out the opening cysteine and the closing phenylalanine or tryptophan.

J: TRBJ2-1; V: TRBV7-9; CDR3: ASSQGLAGTYYNEQF
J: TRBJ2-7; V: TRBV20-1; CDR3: SARRAGPHEQY
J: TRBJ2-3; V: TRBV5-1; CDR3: ASSSGLAGTDTQY
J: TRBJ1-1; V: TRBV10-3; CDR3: AIRAFNDGNTEAF
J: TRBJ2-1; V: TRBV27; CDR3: ASGWGGHFSYNEQF
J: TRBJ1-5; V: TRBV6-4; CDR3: ASSDSTDYSNQPQH
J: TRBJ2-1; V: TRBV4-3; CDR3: ASSQDMEGGYYNEQF
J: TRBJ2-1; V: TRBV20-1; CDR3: SHVRTSGYNEQF
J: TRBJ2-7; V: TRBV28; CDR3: ASSSGLAGPDEQY
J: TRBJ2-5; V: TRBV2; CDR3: ASRWAEETQY
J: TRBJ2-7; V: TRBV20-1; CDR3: SARDIVAGAGYEQY
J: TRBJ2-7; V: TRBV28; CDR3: ASSLSVIPYEQY
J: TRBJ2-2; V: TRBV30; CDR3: AWSLIGFTGELF
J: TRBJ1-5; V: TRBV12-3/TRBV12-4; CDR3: ASSGGTVNQPQH
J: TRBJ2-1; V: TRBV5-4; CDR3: ASSRLRTGSYNEQF
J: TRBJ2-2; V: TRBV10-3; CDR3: AIRTGNTGELF
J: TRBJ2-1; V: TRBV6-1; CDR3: ASSVIPGLRYNEQF
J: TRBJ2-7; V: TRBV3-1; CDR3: ASSRGPAGDAQY
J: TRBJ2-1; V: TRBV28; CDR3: ASSLAWGAPSYNEQF
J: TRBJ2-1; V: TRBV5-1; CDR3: ASSLRSLAGPYNEQF
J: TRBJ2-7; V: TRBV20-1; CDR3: SARVRQGGEQY
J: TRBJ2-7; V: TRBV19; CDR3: ASSNVYDEQY
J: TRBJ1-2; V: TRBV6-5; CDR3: ASSYLGQRGGYT
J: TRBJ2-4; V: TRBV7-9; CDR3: ASSSPSTGNIQY
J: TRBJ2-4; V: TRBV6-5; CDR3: ASRADRALLAKNIQY
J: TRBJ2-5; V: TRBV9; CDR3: ASSVDGQGGETQY
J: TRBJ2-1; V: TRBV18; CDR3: ASSPGVNHSYNEQF
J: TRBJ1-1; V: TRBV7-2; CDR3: ASSFGGWNTEAF
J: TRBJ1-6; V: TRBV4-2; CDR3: ASSQDPGQGIFSPLH
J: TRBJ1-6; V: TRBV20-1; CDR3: SARDTRRGMNSPLH
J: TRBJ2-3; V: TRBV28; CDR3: ASRPGGRTDTQY
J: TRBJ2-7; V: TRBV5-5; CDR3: ASSGTGGDYEQY
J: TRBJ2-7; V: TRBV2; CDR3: ASRKGSLGRPYEQY
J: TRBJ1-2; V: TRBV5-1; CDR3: ASSYTGTIDGGYT
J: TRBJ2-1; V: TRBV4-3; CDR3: ASSRGLDNEQF
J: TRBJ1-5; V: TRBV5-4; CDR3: ASSRQGTQPQH
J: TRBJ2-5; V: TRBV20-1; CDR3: SATRLAGSETQY
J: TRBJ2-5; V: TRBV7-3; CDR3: ASSLISGGQETQY
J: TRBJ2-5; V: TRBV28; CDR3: ASTTSGGNQETQY
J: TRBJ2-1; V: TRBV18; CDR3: ASSPKNEQF
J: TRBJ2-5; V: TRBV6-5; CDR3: ASSRAPTQY
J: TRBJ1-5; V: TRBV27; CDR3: ASSWGPGQPQH
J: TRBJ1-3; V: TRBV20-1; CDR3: SARDRHTLGNTIY
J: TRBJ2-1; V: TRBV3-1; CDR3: ASRTSAYNEQF
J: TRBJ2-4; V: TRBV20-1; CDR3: SARGGGQGTKNIQY
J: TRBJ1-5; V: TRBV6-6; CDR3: ASSYSSVPPQH
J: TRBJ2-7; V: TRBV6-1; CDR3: ASSEGTGKLYEQY